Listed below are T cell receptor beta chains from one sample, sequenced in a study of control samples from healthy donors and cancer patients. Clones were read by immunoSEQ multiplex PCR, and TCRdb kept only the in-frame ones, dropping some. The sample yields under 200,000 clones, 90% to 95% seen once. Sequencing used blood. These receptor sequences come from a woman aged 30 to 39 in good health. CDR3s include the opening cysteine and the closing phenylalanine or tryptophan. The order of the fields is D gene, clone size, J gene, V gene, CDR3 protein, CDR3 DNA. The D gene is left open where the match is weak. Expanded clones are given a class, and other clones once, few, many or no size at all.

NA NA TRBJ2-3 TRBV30 CAWSVRRGDTQYF TGTGCCTGGAGTGTACGTAGGGGCGATACGCAGTATTTT
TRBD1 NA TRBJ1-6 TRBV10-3 CAISGQGRSPLHF TGTGCCATCAGTGGACAGGGGCGCTCACCCCTCCACTTT
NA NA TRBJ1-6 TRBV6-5 CASSYAESSYNSPLHF TGTGCCAGCAGTTACGCGGAAAGCTCCTATAATTCACCCCTCCACTTT
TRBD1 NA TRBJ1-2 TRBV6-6 CASRERGQGGGYTF TGTGCCAGCAGAGAACGTGGACAGGGAGGTGGCTACACCTTC
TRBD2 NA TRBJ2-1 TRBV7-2 CASSSNLLAGDNEQFF TGTGCCAGCAGCTCGAACCTACTAGCGGGGGATAATGAGCAGTTCTTC
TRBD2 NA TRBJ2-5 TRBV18 CASSPLRGSGYQETQYF TGTGCCAGCTCACCACTTAGAGGTAGCGGGTACCAAGAGACCCAGTACTTC
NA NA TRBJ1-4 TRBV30 CAWSSQGAEKLFF TGTGCCTGGAGTAGTCAGGGCGCGGAAAAACTGTTTTTT
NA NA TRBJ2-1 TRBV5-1 CASSPPYNEQFF TGCGCCAGCAGCCCCCCCTACAATGAGCAGTTCTTC
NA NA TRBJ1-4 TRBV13 CASSLGQYNEKLFF TGTGCCAGCAGCTTAGGGCAGTATAATGAAAAACTGTTTTTT
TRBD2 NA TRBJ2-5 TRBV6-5 CASRPGLAGGETQYF TGTGCCAGCAGGCCGGGACTAGCGGGAGGAGAGACCCAGTACTTC
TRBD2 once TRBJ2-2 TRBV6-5 CASKRTSGNTGELFF TGTGCCAGCAAACGGACTAGCGGAAACACCGGGGAGCTGTTTTTT
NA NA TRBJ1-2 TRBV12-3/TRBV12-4 CASNLYGEGYTF TGTGCCAGCAACCTATACGGGGAGGGCTACACCTTC
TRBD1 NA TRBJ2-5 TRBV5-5 CASSSGTGWEETQYF TGTGCCAGCAGTTCCGGGACAGGGTGGGAAGAGACCCAGTACTTC
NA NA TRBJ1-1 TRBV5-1 CASSPTEDTEAFF TGCGCCAGCAGCCCGACAGAGGACACTGAAGCTTTCTTT
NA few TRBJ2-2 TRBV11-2 CASSLHTGELFF TGTGCCAGCAGCTTACACACCGGGGAGCTGTTTTTT
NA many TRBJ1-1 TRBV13 CASSLGSGAEAFF TGTGCCAGCAGCTTAGGCTCAGGGGCTGAAGCTTTCTTT
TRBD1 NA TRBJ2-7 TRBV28 CASSWGQGAYEQYF TGTGCCAGCAGTTGGGGACAGGGGGCCTACGAGCAGTACTTC
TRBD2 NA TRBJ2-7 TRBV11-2 CASSPGLAGYEQYF TGTGCCAGCAGCCCCGGACTAGCGGGGTACGAGCAGTACTTC
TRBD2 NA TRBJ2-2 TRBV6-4 CASSVSGGTGELFF TGTGCCAGCAGCGTGAGCGGGGGCACCGGGGAGCTGTTTTTT
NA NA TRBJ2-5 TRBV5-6 CASSLVRYGPETQYF TGTGCCAGCAGCTTGGTAAGGTACGGGCCGGAGACCCAGTACTTC
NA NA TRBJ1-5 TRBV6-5 CASSYSSYQPQHF TGTGCCAGCAGTTACTCGAGTTATCAGCCCCAGCATTTT
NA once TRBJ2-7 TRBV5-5 CASSLGSPTYEQYF TGTGCCAGCAGCTTGGGCAGTCCCACCTACGAGCAGTACTTC
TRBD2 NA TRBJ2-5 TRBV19 CASTPSGGNQETQYF TGTGCCAGTACCCCTAGCGGGGGGAACCAAGAGACCCAGTACTTC
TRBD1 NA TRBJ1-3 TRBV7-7 CASSLDRGRWKHHIF TGTGCCAGCAGCCTAGACAGGGGGCGTTGGAAACACCATATATTT
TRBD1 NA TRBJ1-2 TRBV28 CASSLTGTGGKGYTF TGTGCCAGCAGTTTAACCGGGACAGGGGGGAAAGGCTACACCTTC
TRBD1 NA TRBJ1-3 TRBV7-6 CASSLGAGGSGNTIYF TGTGCCAGCAGCTTAGGAGCAGGGGGCTCTGGAAACACCATATATTTT
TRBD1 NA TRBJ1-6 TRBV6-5 CASKTQGNNSPLHF TGTGCCAGCAAGACACAGGGGAATAATTCACCCCTCCACTTT
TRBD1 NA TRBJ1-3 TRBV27 CASSQGATGNTIYF TGTGCCAGCAGCCAGGGGGCAACTGGAAACACCATATATTTT
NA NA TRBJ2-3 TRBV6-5 CASTRRGGDTQYF TGTGCCAGCACTCGAAGGGGGGGAGATACGCAGTATTTT
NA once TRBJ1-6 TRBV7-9 CASSLVRDNSPLHF TGTGCCAGCAGCTTAGTCAGAGATAATTCACCCCTCCACTTT
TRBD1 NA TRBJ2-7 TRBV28 CASRPGQGYEQYF TGTGCCAGCAGGCCGGGACAGGGCTACGAGCAGTACTTC
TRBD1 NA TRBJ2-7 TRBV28 CASSLWDRVNEQYF TGTGCCAGCAGTTTATGGGACAGGGTGAACGAGCAGTACTTC
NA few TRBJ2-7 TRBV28 CASSLRARGGEQYF TGTGCCAGCAGTTTAAGGGCCAGGGGAGGGGAGCAGTACTTC
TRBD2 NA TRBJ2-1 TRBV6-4 CASSEGAGAHNEQFF TGTGCCAGCAGTGAAGGAGCGGGAGCTCACAATGAGCAGTTCTTC
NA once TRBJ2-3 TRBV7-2 CASSLGGQGWSTDTQYF TGTGCCAGCAGCTTAGGGGGCCAGGGGTGGAGCACAGATACGCAGTATTTT
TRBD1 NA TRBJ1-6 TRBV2 CASSVAGQGINSPLHF TGTGCCAGCAGTGTTGCGGGACAGGGGATTAATTCACCCCTCCACTTT
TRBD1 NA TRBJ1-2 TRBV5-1 CASSPGTGSAGYTF TGCGCCAGCAGCCCCGGGACAGGGTCTGCTGGCTACACCTTC
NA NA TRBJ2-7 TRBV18 CASSPPKPSYEQYF TGTGCCAGCTCACCACCTAAACCTTCCTACGAGCAGTACTTC
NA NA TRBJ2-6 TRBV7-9 CASSLGGSGANVLTF TGTGCCAGCAGCTTAGGAGGCTCTGGGGCCAACGTCCTGACTTTC
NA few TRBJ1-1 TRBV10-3 CAIRETSENTEAFF TGTGCCATCAGGGAGACATCGGAGAACACTGAAGCTTTCTTT
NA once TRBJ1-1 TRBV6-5 CASSYSRNTEAFF TGTGCCAGCAGTTACTCGCGCAACACTGAAGCTTTCTTT
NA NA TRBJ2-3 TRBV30 CAWSVLERTDTQYF TGTGCCTGGAGTGTACTAGAGCGCACAGATACGCAGTATTTT
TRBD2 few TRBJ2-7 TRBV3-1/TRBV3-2 CASRSGGANEQYF TGTGCCAGCAGGTCCGGGGGGGCCAACGAGCAGTACTTC
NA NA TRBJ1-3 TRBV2 CASSEGTAGNTIYF TGTGCCAGCAGTGAGGGGACGGCTGGAAACACCATATATTTT
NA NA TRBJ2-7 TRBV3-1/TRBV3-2 CASSQDRPYEQYF TGTGCCAGCAGCCAAGATCGACCCTACGAGCAGTACTTC
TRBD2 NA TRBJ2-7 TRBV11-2 CASSGLAGVYEQYF TGTGCCAGCAGCGGACTAGCGGGGGTCTACGAGCAGTACTTC
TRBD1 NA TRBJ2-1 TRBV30 CAWRRDRVNEQFF TGTGCCTGGCGCCGGGACAGGGTGAATGAGCAGTTCTTC
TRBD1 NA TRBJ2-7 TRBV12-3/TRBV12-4 CASSPDRGNEQYF TGTGCCAGCAGCCCCGACAGGGGCAACGAGCAGTACTTC
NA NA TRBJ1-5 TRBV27 CASSVSNQPQHF TGTGCCAGCAGTGTTAGCAATCAGCCCCAGCATTTT
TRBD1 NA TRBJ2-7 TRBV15 CATSIRDRGNEQYF TGTGCCACCAGCATCCGGGACAGGGGAAACGAGCAGTACTTC
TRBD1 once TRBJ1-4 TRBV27 CASSFTGTGDEKLFF TGTGCCAGCAGTTTCACCGGGACAGGGGACGAAAAACTGTTTTTT
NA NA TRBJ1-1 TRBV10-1 CASSGAGGGEAFF TGCGCCAGCAGTGGGGCCGGGGGCGGTGAAGCTTTCTTT
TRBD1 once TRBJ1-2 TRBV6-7 CASNRDRGRSYTF TGTGCCAGCAACAGGGACAGGGGGCGTAGCTACACCTTC